This T cell receptor (beta chain) came from a study of cytomegalovirus exposure and HLA in healthy donors. General study findings and limits: Per published accounts, TCR beta sequences correctly predicted the HLA-A and HLA-B alleles of most subjects. When analyzed later, a missense DCLRE1C variant was found to be linked to TCR beta V- and J-gene trimming.

Regarding this clone: The antigen is undetermined.

The study ran its PCR with 60 Vbeta and 13 Jbeta primers. Method: immunoSEQ multiplex PCR; TCRdb's copy keeps in-frame clones and lacks some. The sample lists around 190,000 clones, less than 80% occurring once. The CDR3 has 13 residues. Germline lookup yields CDR1 MDHEN and CDR2 SYDVKM. V lost 5 bases to trimming and J lost 4 bases, with 9 bases between them. The genes are TRBV28 and TRBJ2-1; a possible D gene is TRBD1 (6 bases). Sequenced material: PBMCs. The TCR sequence derives from a woman between 40 and 50 years old in good health and CMV-seronegative. DNA for the CDR3: TGTGCCAGCAGTCGCGGACAGTACAATGAGCAGTTCTTC. Translating it yields CASSRGQYNEQFF. Using reference TRBV28 and TRBJ2-1 for the parts outside the CDR3, the full variable domain is DVKVTQSSRYLVKRTGEKVFLECVQDMDHENMFWYRQDPGLGLRLIYFSYDVKMKEKGDIPEGYSVSREKKERFSLILESASTNQTSMYLCASSRGQYNEQFFGPGTRLTVL.